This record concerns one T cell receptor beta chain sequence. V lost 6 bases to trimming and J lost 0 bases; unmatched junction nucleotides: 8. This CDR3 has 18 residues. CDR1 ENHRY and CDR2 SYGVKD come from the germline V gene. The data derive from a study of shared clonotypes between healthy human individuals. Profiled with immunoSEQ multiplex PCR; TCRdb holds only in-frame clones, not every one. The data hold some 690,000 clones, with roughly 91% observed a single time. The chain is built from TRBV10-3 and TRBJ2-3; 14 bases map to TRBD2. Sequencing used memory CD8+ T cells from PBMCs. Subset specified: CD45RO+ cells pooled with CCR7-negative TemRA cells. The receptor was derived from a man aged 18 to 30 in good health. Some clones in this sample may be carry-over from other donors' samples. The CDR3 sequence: CAISWPGLAGVSTDTQYF. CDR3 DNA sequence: TGTGCCATCAGCTGGCCGGGACTAGCGGGAGTGAGCACAGATACGCAGTATTTT.